A single sample is the source of the 9 T cell receptor beta chains below, sequenced in a study of patients and donors after allogeneic stem cell transplantation. MiXCR, applied by TCRdb to the RT-PCR reads, yields one record per CDR3 protein. The table shows about a million distinct CDR3 sequences, with approximately 18% occurring only once. Sequencing was performed on blood, either unsorted or a sorted T cell fraction (not recorded which). The receptors were sampled from a human donor who was either an allogeneic HSCT recipient or a stem cell or donor lymphocyte infusion donor (not recorded which). It is not recorded whose cells these are; they may come from a transplant donor.

The rearrangement links TRBV7-6 to TRBJ2-5, with TRBD2 matching 7 bases. The CDR3 spans 15 residues. The germline gives CDR1 SGHVS, CDR2 FNYEAQ. Trimming at V came to 1 base and at J to 5 bases, leaving 7 bases not matched to a gene. The CDR3 spells CASSLGGSGGETQYF. The CDR3 bases are TGTGCCAGCAGCTTAGGTGGCTCCGGGGGGGAGACCCAGTACTTC.

The chain carries TRBV12-3 or TRBV12-4 and TRBJ2-7, with D possibly called TRBD1 or TRBD2 (6 bases each). Between the trimmed V and J ends, which lost 6 bases and 4 bases, there was a span of 19 bases. This CDR3 spans 15 amino acids. DNA of the CDR3: TGTGCCAGCAGCCCACCCGAGGGGGGATGGTACGAGCAGTACTTC. Amino acid sequence: CASSPPEGGWYEQYF.

There are a few counts of this clonotype. The chain is built from TRBV4-3 and TRBJ1-4; D call uncertain. CDR1 is LGHNA, CDR2 YSLEER, per germline. V shed 0 bases and J shed 5 bases, with 13 bases lying between them. This CDR3 region has 16 residues. In DNA, the CDR3 is TGCGCCAGCAGCCAAGATATGAGGCTTCGGAATGAAAAACTGTTTTTT. Residues: CASSQDMRLRNEKLFF.

This chain links TRBV5-1 with TRBJ1-6; a weak D match, TRBD1 (5 bases). Germline V gene data show CDR1 as SGHRS and CDR2 as YFSETQ. The CDR3 has 18 residues. V was shortened by 0 bases and J by 3 bases, with 16 bases between the two germline ends. CDR3 loop: CASSLEPRQRDYNSPLHF. CDR3 DNA: TGCGCCAGCAGCTTGGAACCCCGACAGCGCGACTATAATTCACCCCTCCACTTT.

The CDR3 coding sequence is TGCGCCAGCAGCCCCGGACAGGGTTTGTCGAATGAGCAGTTCTTC. Translating it yields CASSPGQGLSNEQFF. V usage is TRBV4-1 and J usage is TRBJ2-1; TRBD1 matches 8 bases. Germline CDR1 and CDR2: MGHRA and YSYEKL. This CDR3 has 15 residues. Trimming at V came to 4 bases and at J to 7 bases, leaving 9 bases not matched to a gene.

This clonotype showed up just a few times. The chain combines TRBV29-1 with TRBJ2-3; 8 positions match TRBD1. CDR1 is SQVTM and CDR2 is ANQGSEA in the germline V gene. Unmatched junction bases numbered 7, after V lost 4 bases and J lost 4 bases. The CDR3 extends over 14 amino acids. In nucleotides, the CDR3 is TGCAGCGTTGGGTCAGGGGGCATTGCAGATACGCAGTATTTT. Translation: CSVGSGGIADTQYF.

This chain connects TRBV7-9 to TRBJ2-5, with a tentative D call TRBD1 (5 bases). Germline CDR1 SEHNR, CDR2 FQNEAQ (reference sequence). The length of the CDR3 is 13 residues. With 6 bases removed from V and 4 bases from J, the gap between germline ends came to 12 bases. CDR3: CASRIGAGETQYF. DNA of the CDR3: TGTGCCAGCAGAATAGGGGCAGGAGAGACCCAGTACTTC.

About this clonotype: Germline is not matched at one junction end, which may reflect a read error. The chain uses TRBV4-1 and TRBJ2-5; D is possibly TRBD1 or TRBD2 (5 bases each). Germline-derived CDR1 and CDR2 are MGHRA and YSYEKL. The CDR3 sequence is 13 residues long. In DNA form, the CDR3 reads TGCGCCAGCAGCCCCGGGGTGGGGCCCCCGTGTATTTTC. This encodes CASSPGVGPPCIF.

This clonotype was seen a few times. The V gene is TRBV7-9, the J gene TRBJ2-5; no firm D call. The germline V gene encodes CDR1 SEHNR and CDR2 FQNEAQ (reference sequence). The germline V and J ends were trimmed by 2 bases and 1 base, with 5 bases remaining between them. The CDR3 is 13 amino acids. The CDR3 DNA reads TGTGCCAGCAGCTTATACTTCCAAGAGACCCAGTACTTC. This sequence encodes CASSLYFQETQYF.